These T cell receptor beta chains were read from a single sample in a study of cytomegalovirus exposure and HLA in healthy donors. Profiled with immunoSEQ multiplex PCR; TCRdb holds only in-frame clones, not every one. Here the sample spans tens of thousands of clones, less than 85% being singletons. Sequenced: PBMCs. Source of these receptors: a man aged 30 to 39 in good health and CMV-seropositive. CDR3s include the opening cysteine and the closing phenylalanine or tryptophan. Each record gives: CDR3 DNA, CDR3 protein, J gene, V gene, clone size, D gene. A D gene is named only where the DNA matches it firmly. The listing skips clone size in some rows; elsewhere it reads once, few, many or a size class.

CDR3 DNA: TGTGCCAGCGGCCTGACCCTCCTGCCAGGCAATGAGCAGTTCTTC; CDR3 protein: CASGLTLLPGNEQFF; J gene: TRBJ2-1; V gene: TRBV5-8; clone size: NA; D gene: NA
CDR3 DNA: TGTGCCAGCAGACCCCTAGGAGCGGGGGGTAGTCAGCCCCAGCATTTT; CDR3 protein: CASRPLGAGGSQPQHF; J gene: TRBJ1-5; V gene: TRBV28; clone size: NA; D gene: NA
CDR3 DNA: TGTGCCAGCAGCCAGGCAGGGAGGATTAGCACAGATGCGCAGTATTTT; CDR3 protein: CASSQAGRISTDAQYF; J gene: TRBJ2-3; V gene: TRBV25-1; clone size: NA; D gene: NA
CDR3 DNA: TGTGCCAGCAGCCCCGACAGGCCCGGGGCTGAAGCTTTCTTT; CDR3 protein: CASSPDRPGAEAFF; J gene: TRBJ1-1; V gene: TRBV5-4; clone size: NA; D gene: NA
CDR3 DNA: TGTGCCAGCAGCGCAGAGCCCGGGGGGGGTGAGACCCAGTACTTC; CDR3 protein: CASSAEPGGGETQYF; J gene: TRBJ2-5; V gene: TRBV9; clone size: NA; D gene: TRBD2
CDR3 DNA: TGTGCCATCAGTGAGTGGGGCGGGGCGGGTGGCACTGAAGCTTTCTTT; CDR3 protein: CAISEWGGAGGTEAFF; J gene: TRBJ1-1; V gene: TRBV10-3; clone size: once; D gene: NA
CDR3 DNA: TGTGCCAGCAGACCAATATCGCGGAGCACTGAAGCTTTCTTT; CDR3 protein: CASRPISRSTEAFF; J gene: TRBJ1-1; V gene: TRBV27; clone size: NA; D gene: NA
CDR3 DNA: TGTGCCTGGAGTGTTACATATGGCTACACCTTC; CDR3 protein: CAWSVTYGYTF; J gene: TRBJ1-2; V gene: TRBV30; clone size: NA; D gene: NA
CDR3 DNA: TGCGCCAGCAGGCTTGGGCGCTGGATTGGGGACAGGGACGAAAAACTGTTTTTT; CDR3 protein: CASRLGRWIGDRDEKLFF; J gene: TRBJ1-4; V gene: TRBV5-1; clone size: few; D gene: TRBD1
CDR3 DNA: TGTGCCAGCAGCTCCCACATAAGCTCCGGACTTGGGGGGGATGGCTACACCTTC; CDR3 protein: CASSSHISSGLGGDGYTF; J gene: TRBJ1-2; V gene: TRBV11-2; clone size: NA; D gene: NA
CDR3 DNA: TGTGCCAGCTCACCACGTGGGCAGGGGGCGCGGGGCTACACCTTC; CDR3 protein: CASSPRGQGARGYTF; J gene: TRBJ1-2; V gene: TRBV18; clone size: NA; D gene: TRBD1
CDR3 DNA: TGTGCCAGCAGTACAGACAGGGATGGCTACACCTTC; CDR3 protein: CASSTDRDGYTF; J gene: TRBJ1-2; V gene: TRBV28; clone size: NA; D gene: TRBD1
CDR3 DNA: TGTGCCAGCAGCTCAGCGGAGGACAGCCTGAACACTGAAGCTTTCTTT; CDR3 protein: CASSSAEDSLNTEAFF; J gene: TRBJ1-1; V gene: TRBV5-6; clone size: NA; D gene: NA